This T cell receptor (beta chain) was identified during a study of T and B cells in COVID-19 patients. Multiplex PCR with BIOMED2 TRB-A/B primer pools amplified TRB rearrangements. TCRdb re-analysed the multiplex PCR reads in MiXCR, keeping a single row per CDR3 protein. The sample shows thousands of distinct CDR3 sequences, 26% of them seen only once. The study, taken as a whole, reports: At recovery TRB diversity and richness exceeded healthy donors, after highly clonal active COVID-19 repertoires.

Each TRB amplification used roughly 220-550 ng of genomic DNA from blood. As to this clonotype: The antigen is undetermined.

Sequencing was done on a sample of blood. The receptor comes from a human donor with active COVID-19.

The CDR3 protein is CASSPVGASGYTF. In nucleotides, the CDR3 is TGTGCCAGCAGCCCGGTGGGGGCATCGGGCTACACCTTC. The J gene is TRBJ1-2, the V gene TRBV5-4; maybe TRBD1 (6 bases). Germline-derived CDR1 and CDR2 are SGHNT and YYREEE (reference sequence). Trimming stripped 4 bases from V and 8 bases from J, with 15 bases between. CDR3 length: 13 residues.